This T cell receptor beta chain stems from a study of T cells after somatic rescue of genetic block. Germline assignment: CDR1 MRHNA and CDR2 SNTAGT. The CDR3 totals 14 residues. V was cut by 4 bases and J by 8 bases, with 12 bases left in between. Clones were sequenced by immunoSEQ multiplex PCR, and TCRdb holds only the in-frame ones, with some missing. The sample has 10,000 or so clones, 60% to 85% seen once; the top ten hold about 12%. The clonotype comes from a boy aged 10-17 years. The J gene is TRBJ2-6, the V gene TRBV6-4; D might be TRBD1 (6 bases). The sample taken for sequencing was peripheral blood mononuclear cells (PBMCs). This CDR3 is CASSVGHGTNVLTF. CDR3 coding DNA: TGTGCCAGCAGTGTGGGACACGGGACCAACGTCCTGACTTTC.